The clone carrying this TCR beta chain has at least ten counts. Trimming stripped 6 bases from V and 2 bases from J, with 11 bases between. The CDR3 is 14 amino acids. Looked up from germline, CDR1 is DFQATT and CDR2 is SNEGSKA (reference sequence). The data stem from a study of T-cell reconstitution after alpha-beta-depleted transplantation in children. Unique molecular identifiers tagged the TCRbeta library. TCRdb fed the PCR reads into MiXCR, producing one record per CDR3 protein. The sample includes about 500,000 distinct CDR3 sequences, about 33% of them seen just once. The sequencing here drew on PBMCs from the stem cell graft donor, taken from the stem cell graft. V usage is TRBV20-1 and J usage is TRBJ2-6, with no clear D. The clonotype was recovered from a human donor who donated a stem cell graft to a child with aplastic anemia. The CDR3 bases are TGCAGTGCGAGCACGGACGCTGGGGCCAACGTCCTGACTTTC. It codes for CSASTDAGANVLTF.